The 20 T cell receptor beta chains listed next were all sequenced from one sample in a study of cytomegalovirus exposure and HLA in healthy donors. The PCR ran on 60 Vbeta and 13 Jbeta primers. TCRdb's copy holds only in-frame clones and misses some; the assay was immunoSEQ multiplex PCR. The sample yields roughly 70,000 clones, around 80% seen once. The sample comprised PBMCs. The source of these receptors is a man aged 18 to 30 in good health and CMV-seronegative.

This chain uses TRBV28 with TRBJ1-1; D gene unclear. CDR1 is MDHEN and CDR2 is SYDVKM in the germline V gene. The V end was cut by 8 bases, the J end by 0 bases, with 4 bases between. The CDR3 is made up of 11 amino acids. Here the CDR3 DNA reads TGTGCCAGCCTCCTGAACACTGAAGCTTTCTTT. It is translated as CASLLNTEAFF.

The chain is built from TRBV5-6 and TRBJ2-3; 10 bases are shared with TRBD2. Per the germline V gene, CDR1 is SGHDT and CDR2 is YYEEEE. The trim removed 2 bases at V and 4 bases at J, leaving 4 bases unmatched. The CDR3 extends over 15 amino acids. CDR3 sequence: CASSFLAGAADTQYF. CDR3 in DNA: TGTGCCAGCAGCTTCCTAGCGGGGGCGGCAGATACGCAGTATTTT.

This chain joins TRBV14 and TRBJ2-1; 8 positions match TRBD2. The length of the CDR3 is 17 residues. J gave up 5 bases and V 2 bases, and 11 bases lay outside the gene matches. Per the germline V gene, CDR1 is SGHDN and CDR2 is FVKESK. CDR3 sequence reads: CASSQYSATSAHNEQFF. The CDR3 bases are TGTGCCAGCAGCCAATACTCGGCGACTAGCGCCCACAATGAGCAGTTCTTC. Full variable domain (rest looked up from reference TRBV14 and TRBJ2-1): EAGVTQFPSHSVIEKGQTVTLRCDPISGHDNLYWYRRVMGKEIKFLLHFVKESKQDESGMPNNRFLAERTGGTYSTLKVQPAELEDSGVYFCASSQYSATSAHNEQFFGPGTRLTVL.

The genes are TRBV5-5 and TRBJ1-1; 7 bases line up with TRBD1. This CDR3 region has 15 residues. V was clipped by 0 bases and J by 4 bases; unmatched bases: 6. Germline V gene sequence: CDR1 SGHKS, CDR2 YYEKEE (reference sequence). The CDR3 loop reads CASSLEGAFSTEAFF. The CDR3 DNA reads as TGTGCCAGCAGCTTGGAGGGGGCGTTTTCCACTGAAGCTTTCTTT.

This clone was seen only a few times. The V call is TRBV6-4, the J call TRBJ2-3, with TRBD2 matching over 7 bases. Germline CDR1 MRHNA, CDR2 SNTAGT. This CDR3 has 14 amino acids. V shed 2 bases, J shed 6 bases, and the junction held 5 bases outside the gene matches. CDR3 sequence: CASSDGGGSDTQYF. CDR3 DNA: TGTGCCAGCAGTGACGGCGGGGGATCTGATACGCAGTATTTT.

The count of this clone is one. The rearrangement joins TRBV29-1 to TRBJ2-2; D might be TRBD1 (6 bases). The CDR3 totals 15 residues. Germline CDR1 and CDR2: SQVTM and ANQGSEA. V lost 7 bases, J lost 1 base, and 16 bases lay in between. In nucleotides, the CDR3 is TGCAGCGGGGGGCGCGCAGGTCGGAACACCGGGGAGCTGTTTTTT. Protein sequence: CSGGRAGRNTGELFF.

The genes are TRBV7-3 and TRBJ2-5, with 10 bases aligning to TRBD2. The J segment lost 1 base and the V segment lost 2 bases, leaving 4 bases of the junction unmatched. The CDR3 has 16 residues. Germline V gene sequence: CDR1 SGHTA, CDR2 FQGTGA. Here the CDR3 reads CASSLGLAGGQETQYF. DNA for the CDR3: TGTGCCAGCAGCTTAGGCTTAGCGGGGGGCCAAGAGACCCAGTACTTC.

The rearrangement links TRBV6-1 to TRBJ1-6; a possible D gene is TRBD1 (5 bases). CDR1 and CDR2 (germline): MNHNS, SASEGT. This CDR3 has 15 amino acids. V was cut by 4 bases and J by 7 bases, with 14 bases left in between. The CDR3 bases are TGTGCCAGCAGTGGGGGGGACTTAAAAAATTCACCCCTCCACTTT. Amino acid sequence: CASSGGDLKNSPLHF.

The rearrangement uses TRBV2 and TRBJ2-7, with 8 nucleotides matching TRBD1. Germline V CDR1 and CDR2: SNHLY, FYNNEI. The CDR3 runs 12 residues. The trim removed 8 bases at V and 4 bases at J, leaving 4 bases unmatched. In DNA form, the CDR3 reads TGTGCCAGCGTTGGGACAGGATACGAGCAGTACTTC. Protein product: CASVGTGYEQYF.

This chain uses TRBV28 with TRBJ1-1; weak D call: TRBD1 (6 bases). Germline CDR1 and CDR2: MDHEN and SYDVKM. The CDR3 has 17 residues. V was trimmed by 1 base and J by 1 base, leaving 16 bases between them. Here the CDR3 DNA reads TGTGCCAGCAGTTTATTCGGGGGGCGAGGGAGGAACACTGAAGCTTTCTTT. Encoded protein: CASSLFGGRGRNTEAFF.

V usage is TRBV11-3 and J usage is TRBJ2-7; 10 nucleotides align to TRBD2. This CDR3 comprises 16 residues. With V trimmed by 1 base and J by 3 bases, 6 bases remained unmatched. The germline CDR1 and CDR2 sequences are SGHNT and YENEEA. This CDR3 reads CASSLAPASGGYEQYF. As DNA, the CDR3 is TGTGCCAGCAGCTTAGCCCCCGCTAGCGGGGGCTACGAGCAGTACTTC.

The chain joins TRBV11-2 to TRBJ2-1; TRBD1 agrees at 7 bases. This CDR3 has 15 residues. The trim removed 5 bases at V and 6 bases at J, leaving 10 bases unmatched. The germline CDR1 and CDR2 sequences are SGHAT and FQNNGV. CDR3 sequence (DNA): TGTGCCAGCAGCCCCCTAGGGGGCATCTTCAATGAGCAGTTCTTC. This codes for CASSPLGGIFNEQFF.

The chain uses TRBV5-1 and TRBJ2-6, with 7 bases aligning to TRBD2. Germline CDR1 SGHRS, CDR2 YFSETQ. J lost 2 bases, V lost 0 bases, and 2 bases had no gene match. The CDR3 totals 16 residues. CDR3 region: CASSLVAGAGANVLTF. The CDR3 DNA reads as TGCGCCAGCAGCTTGGTTGCGGGAGCTGGGGCCAACGTCCTGACTTTC.

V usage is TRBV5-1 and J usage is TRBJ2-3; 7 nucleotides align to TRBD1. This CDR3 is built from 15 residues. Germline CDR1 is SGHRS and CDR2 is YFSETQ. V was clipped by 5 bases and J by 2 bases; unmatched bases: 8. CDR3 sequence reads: CASRTGTVYTDTQYF. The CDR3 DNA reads TGCGCCAGCAGAACCGGGACAGTCTACACAGATACGCAGTATTTT.

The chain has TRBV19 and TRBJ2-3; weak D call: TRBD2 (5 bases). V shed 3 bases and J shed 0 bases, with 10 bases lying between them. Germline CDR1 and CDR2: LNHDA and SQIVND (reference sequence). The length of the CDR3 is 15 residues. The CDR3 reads CASSIRGSSTDTQYF. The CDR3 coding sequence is TGTGCCAGTAGTATCCGAGGGTCTAGCACAGATACGCAGTATTTT.

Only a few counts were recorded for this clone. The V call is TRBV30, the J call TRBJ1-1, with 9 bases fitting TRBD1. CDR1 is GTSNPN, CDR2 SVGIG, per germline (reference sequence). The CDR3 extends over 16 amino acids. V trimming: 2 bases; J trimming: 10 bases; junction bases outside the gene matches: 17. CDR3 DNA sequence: TGTGCCTGGAGTACATCCGGGACAGGGTGGAGTTGCGGAGCTTTCTTT. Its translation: CAWSTSGTGWSCGAFF.

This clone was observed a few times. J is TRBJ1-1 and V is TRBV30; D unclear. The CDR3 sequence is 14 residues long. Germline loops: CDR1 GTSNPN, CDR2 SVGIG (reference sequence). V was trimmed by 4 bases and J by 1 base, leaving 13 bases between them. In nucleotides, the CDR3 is TGTGCCTGGAACCCCCGACGGGGGAACACTGAAGCTTTCTTT. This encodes CAWNPRRGNTEAFF. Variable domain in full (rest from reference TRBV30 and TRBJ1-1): SQTIHQWPATLVQPVGSPLSLECTVEGTSNPNLYWYRQAAGRGLQLLFYSVGIGQISSEVPQNLSASRPQDRQFILSSKKLLLSDSGFYLCAWNPRRGNTEAFFGQGTRLTVV.

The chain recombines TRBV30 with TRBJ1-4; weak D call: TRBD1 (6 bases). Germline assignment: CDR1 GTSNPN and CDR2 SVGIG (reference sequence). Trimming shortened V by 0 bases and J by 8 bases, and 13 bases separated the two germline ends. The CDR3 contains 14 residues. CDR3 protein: CAWSVTGRGEKLFF. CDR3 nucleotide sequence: TGTGCCTGGAGTGTAACAGGGCGAGGCGAAAAACTGTTTTTT.

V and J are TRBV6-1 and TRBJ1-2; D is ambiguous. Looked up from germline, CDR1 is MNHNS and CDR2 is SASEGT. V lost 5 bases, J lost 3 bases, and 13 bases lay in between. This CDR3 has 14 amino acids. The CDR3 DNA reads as TGTGCCAGCAGTCGGCTCTTCGGGGACTATGGCTACACCTTC. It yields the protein CASSRLFGDYGYTF.

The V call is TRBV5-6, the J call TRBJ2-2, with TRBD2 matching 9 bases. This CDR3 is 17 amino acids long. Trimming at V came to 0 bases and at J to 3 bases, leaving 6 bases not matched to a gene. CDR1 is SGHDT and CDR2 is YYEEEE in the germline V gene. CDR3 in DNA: TGTGCCAGCAGCTTGGTTTTTAGCGGGGGAGACACCGGGGAGCTGTTTTTT. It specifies CASSLVFSGGDTGELFF.